This entry lists 23 T cell receptor beta chains sequenced from one sample in a study of regulatory T cells in long-lasting Graves disease (dated by TCRdb to the early 2020s). This specimen's time point label, per the study, means: newly diagnosed GD, antithyroid drugs for less than 3 months. For both TCR sequencing and RNA sequencing, RNA was extracted from PBMCs in TRIzol. Libraries were built with multiplex PCR. The instrument given in TCRdb is Illumina HiSeq 4000. iRepertoire HTBI primers and Arm-PCR amplification of CDR3 regions were used to construct TCR beta libraries. TCRdb applied fastp at Q25 and MiXCR to the public reads, then kept only in-frame beta chains. Every distinct CDR3 protein forms one entry, paired with its most common genes and DNA. The sample table lists some 500,000 distinct CDR3 sequences, roughly 16% of them with a count of one. The biggest ten clones account for around 25% of the sample.

The same data also went into a second study, on T cells in Graves' hyperthyroidism and ophthalmopathy.

The input for sequencing was peripheral blood mononuclear cells (PBMCs), taken at new diagnosis, from a patient treated with antithyroid drugs. These receptor sequences come from a woman aged 35-60 years with Graves disease. Donor details come from another sample of the same person, matched by shared clones.

This chain joins TRBV11-2 and TRBJ1-4; tentatively, D is TRBD1 (5 bases). Germline CDR1 and CDR2: SGHAT and FQNNGV. This CDR3 contains 14 residues. With 6 bases removed from V and 6 bases from J, the gap between germline ends came to 14 bases. For the CDR3, the DNA is TGTGCCAGCAGGCAGTGGCAGGGAGATGAAAAACTGTTTTTT. It translates to CASRQWQGDEKLFF.

This clonotype turned up a few times. The chain joins TRBV6-1 to TRBJ1-5; maybe TRBD1 (5 bases). V was clipped by 8 bases and J by 8 bases, with 16 bases between them. This CDR3 is built from 13 residues. Germline assignment: CDR1 MNHNS and CDR2 SASEGT. This chain's CDR3 is CASGAGIWEPQHF. In DNA, the CDR3 is TGTGCCAGCGGGGCAGGGATCTGGGAGCCCCAGCATTTT.

This clonotype has a count of ten or more. The rearrangement joins TRBV12-3 or TRBV12-4 to TRBJ1-4; 7 bases match TRBD1. The CDR3 runs to 14 residues. V was clipped by 6 bases and J by 6 bases; unmatched bases: 7. CDR3 coding DNA: TGTGCCAGCAGCCAGGGGGACGTAGATGAAAAACTGTTTTTT. Encoded protein: CASSQGDVDEKLFF.

Comments on this clonotype: Possible read error: a much larger clone is one base away. V and J are TRBV3-1 and TRBJ1-1; maybe TRBD1 (5 bases). The V end lost 4 bases, the J end lost 3 bases, and 18 bases lay between the germline ends. In germline, CDR1 is LGHDT, CDR2 YNNKEL (reference sequence). The CDR3 covers 16 residues. CDR3 region: CASSLNSGARYTEAFF. In DNA, the CDR3 is TGTGCCAGCAGCCTGAATAGCGGGGCCAGGTACACTGAAGCTTTCTTT.

This clonotype appeared a few times. This may stem from a read error, because a much larger clone lies one nucleotide away. This chain joins TRBV30 and TRBJ2-1, with D maybe TRBD2 (7 bases). Germline CDR1 is GTSNPN and CDR2 is SVGIG (reference sequence). The CDR3 is 16 amino acids. The CDR3, as DNA: TGTGCCGGGGAGGGGGTGATGCCATCAAACTACAATGAGCGGTTCTTC. This codes for CAGEGVMPSNYNERFF.

The DNA for the CDR3 is TGTGCCAGCAGCTTAGAGTCCGGGGGCGGTAACACTGAAGCTTTCTTT. It yields the protein CASSLESGGGNTEAFF. The rearrangement joins TRBV7-9 to TRBJ1-1; D possibly corresponds to TRBD1 (6 bases). In germline, CDR1 is SEHNR, CDR2 FQNEAQ (reference sequence). The CDR3 covers 16 residues. V lost 1 base and J 2 bases, leaving 14 bases between the germline ends.

V and J are TRBV2 and TRBJ1-1, with a weak D call TRBD1 (6 bases). Germline V gene sequence: CDR1 SNHLY, CDR2 FYNNEI. The V gene lost 2 bases and the J gene lost 1 base, with 8 bases spanning the gap. There are 14 residues in the CDR3. CDR3 in DNA: TGTGCCAGCAGTGAACAGGGGCCGAACACTGAAGCTTTCTTT. This gives the protein CASSEQGPNTEAFF.

There are many counts of this clonotype. J is TRBJ2-1 and V is TRBV3-1; 11 bases fit TRBD1. The CDR3 is 16 residues long. In germline, CDR1 is LGHDT, CDR2 YNNKEL (reference sequence). V gave up 5 bases and J gave up 9 bases; unmatched junction bases: 12. CDR3 loop: CASSKQGQGASTEQFF. CDR3 sequence (DNA): TGTGCCAGCAGCAAACAAGGACAGGGGGCTAGTACTGAGCAGTTCTTC.

This clonotype came up a few times. The rearrangement joins TRBV5-1 to TRBJ2-7, with 9 bases aligning to TRBD1. The CDR3 is 15 residues long. V shed 0 bases and J 4 bases; nucleotides not matched to a gene: 5. The germline V gene encodes CDR1 SGHRS and CDR2 YFSETQ. DNA for the CDR3: TGCGCCAGCAGCTTGGTAGAGACAGGGGGATACGAGCAGTACTTC. Its protein product is CASSLVETGGYEQYF. Based on the CDR3 plus reference TRBV5-1 and TRBJ2-7, the full variable domain is KAGVTQTPRYLIKTRGQQVTLSCSPISGHRSVSWYQQTPGQGLQFLFEYFSETQRNKGNFPGRFSGRQFSNSRSEMNVSTLELGDSALYLCASSLVETGGYEQYFGPGTRLTVT.

The table lists this clonotype with many counts. The V and J genes are TRBV5-1 and TRBJ2-7; D is tentatively TRBD1 or TRBD2 (6 bases each). This CDR3 spans 14 amino acids. Germline-derived CDR1 and CDR2 are SGHRS and YFSETQ. Trimming cost V 4 bases and J 6 bases, with 17 bases left between them. The CDR3 coding sequence is TGCGCCAGCAGCCCAGGGACACGGAGGGGCGAGCAGTACTTC. Residues: CASSPGTRRGEQYF.

The V and J genes are TRBV12-3 or TRBV12-4 and TRBJ2-1; a weak D match, TRBD1 (5 bases). There are 15 residues in the CDR3. V lost 0 bases and J lost 2, with 8 bases in between. The DNA of the CDR3 is TGTGCCAGCAGTTTAGCAGGGGCAACCTACAATGAGCAGTTCTTC. It codes for CASSLAGATYNEQFF.

Comments on this clonotype: One end of the junction does not line up with germline, which may come from a read error. The chain links TRBV11-2 to TRBJ2-1, with TRBD2 matching over 12 bases. Germline loops: CDR1 SGHAT, CDR2 FQNNGV. CDR3 length equals 19 residues. The CDR3 DNA reads as TGCGCCAGCAGCCAAGGCCTCCTAGCGGGGGGGCCCATCGTATTTGAGCAGTTCTTC. It specifies CASSQGLLAGGPIVFEQFF.

This clonotype appeared many times. The chain couples TRBV6-5 to TRBJ2-3, with TRBD1 identical over 8 bases. The V gene end was trimmed by 1 base and the J gene end by 6 bases; junction bases not matched to a gene: 9. The CDR3 loop spans 16 amino acids. Germline V lookup: CDR1 MNHEY, CDR2 SVGAGI. Written as DNA, the CDR3 is TGTGCCAGCAGTTACTTTGCCAGGGGGCGTAGGGATACGCAGTATTTT. This codes for CASSYFARGRRDTQYF.

This rearrangement joins TRBV6-1 to TRBJ2-1; the D gene is possibly TRBD2 (6 bases). There are 13 residues in the CDR3. Trimming pared 9 bases from V and 1 base from J, leaving 10 bases between. CDR1 MNHNS and CDR2 SASEGT come from the germline V gene. CDR3 coding DNA: TGTGCCAGTAGGCGGGGATCCTACAATGAGCAGTTCTTC. It translates to CASRRGSYNEQFF.

This clonotype was counted ten times or more. The V and J genes are TRBV2 and TRBJ1-5; 7 bases align to TRBD1. The V segment lost 4 bases and the J segment 5 bases; nucleotides outside the gene matches: 5. Germline loops: CDR1 SNHLY, CDR2 FYNNEI. The CDR3 is made up of 14 amino acids. The CDR3 nucleotides are TGTGCCAGCAGTGCACAGGGGCAATATCAGCCCCAGCATTTT. It translates to CASSAQGQYQPQHF.

This clonotype was counted at least ten times. The chain combines TRBV7-2 with TRBJ2-3; D remains ambiguous. The CDR3 contains 15 residues. The ends were cut back, 5 bases at V and 3 bases at J, with 15 bases in the middle. Looked up from germline, CDR1 is SGHTA and CDR2 is FQGNSA. Here the CDR3 DNA reads TGTGCCAGCAGCATCTCTGGGCTGGGGACAGATACGCAGTATTTT. This encodes CASSISGLGTDTQYF.

This clonotype has a count of ten or more. CDR3 amino acids: CASSFPQRPDTQYF. The CDR3 nucleotides are TGTGCCAGCAGCTTTCCACAGCGGCCAGATACGCAGTATTTT. This sequence joins TRBV7-2 and TRBJ2-3, with TRBD2 as a possible D gene (5 bases). Germline V gene lookup returns CDR1 SGHTA and CDR2 FQGNSA. The CDR3 sequence is 14 residues long. Trimming shortened V by 3 bases and J by 4 bases, and 11 bases separated the two germline ends.

This rearrangement joins TRBV6-1 to TRBJ2-7; D is perhaps TRBD1 or TRBD2 (6 bases each). Per the germline V gene, CDR1 is MNHNS and CDR2 is SASEGT. The CDR3 is 10 residues long. Trimming took 11 bases from V and 4 from J, leaving 9 bases between them. The CDR3 sequence is CAGGGYEQYF. CDR3 nucleotides: TGTGCCGGAGGGGGATACGAGCAGTACTTC.

This clonotype has only a few counts. The CDR3 loop reads CASSNPRRRGVNTEAFF. CDR3 nucleotide sequence: TGTGCCAGCAGTAACCCTAGGAGGCGAGGGGTGAACACTGAAGCTTTCTTT. The chain uses TRBV12-3 or TRBV12-4 and TRBJ1-1; TRBD1 is a possible D gene (5 bases). The CDR3 has 17 residues. V dropped 5 bases and J dropped 0 bases, with 19 bases sitting between them.

This clonotype was recorded at least ten times. The chain links TRBV2 to TRBJ2-7, with 12 positions matching TRBD2. Germline CDR1 and CDR2: SNHLY and FYNNEI. Trimming at V came to 5 bases and at J to 0 bases, leaving 5 bases not matched to a gene. CDR3 length: 16 residues. CDR3 amino acids: CASSPTSGGYSYEQYF. CDR3 sequence (DNA): TGTGCCAGCAGTCCGACTAGCGGGGGATACTCCTACGAGCAGTACTTC.

This clonotype was detected a few times. The V call is TRBV7-9, the J call TRBJ1-1, with D tentatively TRBD1 (6 bases). CDR1 and CDR2 from the germline V gene are SEHNR and FQNEAQ (reference sequence). The V end was cut by 8 bases, the J end by 3 bases, with 7 bases between. CDR3 size: 11 residues. The CDR3 DNA reads TGTGCCAGCGAGGGGGACACTGAAGCTTTCTTT. Its translation is CASEGDTEAFF.

This clonotype was recorded at least ten times. The chain combines TRBV3-1 with TRBJ2-1; TRBD2 matches 7 bases. The length of the CDR3 is 17 residues. After removal of 5 bases from V and 4 bases from J, the junction contained 14 bases not matched to a gene. Germline CDR1 reads LGHDT; CDR2 reads YNNKEL (reference sequence). CDR3 sequence reads: CASSSEGRGEGYNEQFF. The CDR3 bases are TGTGCCAGCAGCTCGGAGGGCCGGGGGGAGGGATACAATGAGCAGTTCTTC.

This clonotype appeared many times. The genes are TRBV18 and TRBJ1-1; D remains unclear. Germline V gene lookup returns CDR1 KGHSH and CDR2 LQKENI. V lost 8 bases and J 1 base, leaving 11 bases between the germline ends. The CDR3 sequence is 13 residues long. The DNA of the CDR3 is TGTGCCAGCAGTCCAGGAGAGAACACTGAAGCTTTCTTT. As protein: CASSPGENTEAFF.